The 17 T cell receptor beta chains given below trace back to one sample, sequenced in a study of T cells in Graves' hyperthyroidism and ophthalmopathy. TCR beta CDR3 sequences were amplified from RNA transcripts. The study used the HTBI primer set for a first-round RT-PCR of the TCR CDR3. MiXCR, applied by TCRdb to the multiplex PCR reads, yields one record per CDR3 protein. The table shows 600,000 or so distinct CDR3 sequences, with roughly 15% occurring only once. Sample: blood. All receptors come from a woman under 40 with Graves' hyperthyroidism.

This clonotype was recorded at least ten times. This rearrangement joins TRBV6-1 to TRBJ2-7; D may be TRBD2 (6 bases). CDR1 is MNHNS, CDR2 SASEGT, per germline. The V end lost 1 base, the J end lost 1 base, and 11 bases lay between the germline ends. There are 15 residues in the CDR3. CDR3 nucleotides: TGTGCCAGCAGTGAAGGGGAGGCCGCTTCCTACGAGCAGTACTTC. Translation: CASSEGEAASYEQYF.

This clonotype was recorded many times. The chain employs TRBV2 and TRBJ2-1; D is perhaps TRBD1 (6 bases). The length of the CDR3 is 14 residues. Germline loops: CDR1 SNHLY, CDR2 FYNNEI. V gave up 5 bases and J gave up 6 bases, with 14 bases separating them. CDR3 DNA: TGTGCCAGCAGTAACCAAATGGACAGCAATGAGCAGTTCTTC. Protein: CASSNQMDSNEQFF.

DNA of the CDR3: TGTGCCAGCAGCGTAGGGGCAGGGGGCTCCTACGAGCAGTACTTC. This codes for CASSVGAGGSYEQYF. The rearrangement joins TRBV9 to TRBJ2-7; 7 bases fit TRBD1. The CDR3 length is 15 residues. Germline CDR1 and CDR2: SGDLS and YYNGEE. V lost 0 bases and J lost 0; bases outside the gene matches: 3.

This clonotype was counted ten times or more. The chain combines TRBV2 with TRBJ2-3; 10 bases agree with TRBD2. V gave up 0 bases and J gave up 3 bases; unmatched junction bases: 9. Germline CDR1 and CDR2: SNHLY and FYNNEI. CDR3 length: 18 amino acids. For the CDR3, the DNA is TGTGCCAGCAGTGAAGCGATTGATCGGACTAGCGGAACAGATACGCAGTATTTT. It codes for CASSEAIDRTSGTDTQYF.

There are a few counts of this clonotype. This chain connects TRBV7-9 to TRBJ1-4, with unresolved D. CDR1 SEHNR and CDR2 FQNEAQ come from the germline V gene (reference sequence). V lost 5 bases, J lost 6 bases, and 19 bases lay in between. This CDR3 spans 16 amino acids. As DNA, the CDR3 is TGTGCCAGCAGCAGAGGAGCCGGGAGTTTGGATGAAAAACTGTTTTTT. Residues: CASSRGAGSLDEKLFF.

In this sample, this clonotype turned up many times. The chain links TRBV19 to TRBJ1-1; unclear D gene. Trimming took 9 bases from V and 4 from J, leaving 12 bases between them. The CDR3 is 12 residues long. Germline V gene lookup returns CDR1 LNHDA and CDR2 SQIVND (reference sequence). CDR3 DNA sequence: TGTGCCAGCACCAGGTGGGGCACTGAAGCTTTCTTT. Translation: CASTRWGTEAFF.

The CDR3 region is CASSPTTDSGNTIYF. The CDR3 nucleotides read TGTGCCAGCAGTCCAACGACCGACTCTGGAAACACCATATATTTT. This chain connects TRBV6-1 to TRBJ1-3; D gene unclear. Trimming removed 5 bases from V and 0 bases from J, with 11 bases in between. Germline assignment: CDR1 MNHNS and CDR2 SASEGT. The CDR3 is 15 amino acids.

This clonotype has only a few counts. The chain has TRBV30 and TRBJ2-7, with D possibly being TRBD2 (5 bases). The CDR3 covers 14 residues. Deletions cut 4 bases from V and 3 bases from J, with 16 bases between. From germline, CDR1 is GTSNPN and CDR2 SVGIG (reference sequence). DNA for the CDR3: TGTGCCTGGAACCTTCAGGAGGCCTTCTACGAGCAGTACTTC. This gives the protein CAWNLQEAFYEQYF.

This clonotype was picked up many times. This chain connects TRBV3-1 to TRBJ2-7, with a tentative D call TRBD2 (5 bases). The CDR3 runs 15 residues. Trimming cost V 4 bases and J 4 bases, with 17 bases left between them. Germline lookup yields CDR1 LGHDT and CDR2 YNNKEL (reference sequence). For the CDR3, the DNA is TGTGCCAGCAGCCCCCGAGCCGTACGAGGGTACGAGCAGTACTTC. Encoded protein: CASSPRAVRGYEQYF.

This clonotype turned up a few times. The V and J genes are TRBV7-2 and TRBJ2-2; D unresolved. Trimming stripped 5 bases from V and 9 bases from J, with 10 bases between. Germline-derived CDR1 and CDR2 are SGHTA and FQGNSA. This CDR3 is built from 12 residues. The CDR3: CASSPPLRELFF. As DNA, the CDR3 is TGTGCCAGCAGCCCCCCCTTGAGGGAGCTGTTTTTT.

V gene TRBV12-3 or TRBV12-4 combines with J gene TRBJ2-7, with a weak D call TRBD1 (6 bases). V was cut by 6 bases and J by 7 bases, with 16 bases left in between. This CDR3 spans 13 amino acids. The CDR3 reads CASRSRGQGEQYF. CDR3 sequence (DNA): TGTGCCAGCAGATCGAGGGGCCAGGGGGAGCAGTACTTC.

This clonotype was seen only a few times. The chain recombines TRBV5-6 with TRBJ2-5; TRBD2 is a possible D gene (6 bases). CDR1 is SGHDT and CDR2 is YYEEEE in the germline V gene. Trimming shortened V by 6 bases and J by 3 bases, and 15 bases separated the two germline ends. The CDR3 contains 14 residues. Here the CDR3 DNA reads TGTGCCAGCATGTCGGTGGCTAGCGAAGAGACCCAGTACTTC. It is translated as CASMSVASEETQYF.

Ten or more counts support this clonotype. The CDR3 DNA reads as TGTGCCAGCACCAACCCAGGACTAGCGGGTTACAATGAGCAGTTCTTC. Its translation is CASTNPGLAGYNEQFF. V gene TRBV6-2 or TRBV6-3 combines with J gene TRBJ2-1, with 11 bases fitting TRBD2. Germline V gene data show CDR1 as MNHEY and CDR2 as SVGEGT. The V segment lost 7 bases and the J segment 4 bases; nucleotides outside the gene matches: 9. The CDR3 totals 16 residues.

This clonotype appeared many times. The chain is built from TRBV7-2 and TRBJ2-7; TRBD2 aligns across 10 bases. With V trimmed by 5 bases and J by 6 bases, 10 bases remained unmatched. CDR1 and CDR2 from the germline V gene are SGHTA and FQGNSA. The CDR3 is 15 amino acids. CDR3 DNA sequence: TGTGCCAGCAGCGACGATCTAGCGGGAGTGGGCGAGCAGTACTTC. This gives the protein CASSDDLAGVGEQYF.

This clonotype was recorded many times. The chain joins TRBV7-2 to TRBJ2-7, with 10 bases that match TRBD2. The V gene's germline CDR1 is SGHTA and CDR2 FQGNSA. Germline trimming cut 0 bases from V and 5 bases from J; bases unmatched to any gene: 7. This CDR3 is 16 amino acids long. CDR3 amino acids: CASSLAPLAGAHEQYF. The CDR3 region has the DNA TGTGCCAGCAGCTTAGCGCCCCTAGCGGGAGCGCACGAGCAGTACTTC.

At least ten counts were recorded for this clonotype. This CDR3 reads CSAFKANTQYF. The CDR3 DNA reads as TGCAGTGCTTTCAAGGCAAATACGCAGTATTTT. V gene TRBV20-1 combines with J gene TRBJ2-3; no clear D. The CDR3 covers 11 residues. The V end was cut by 5 bases, the J end by 7 bases, with 10 bases between. Germline V gene lookup returns CDR1 DFQATT and CDR2 SNEGSKA (reference sequence).

The rearrangement joins TRBV20-1 to TRBJ2-5; D call uncertain. V was cut by 3 bases and J by 5 bases, with 13 bases left in between. Germline V gene lookup returns CDR1 DFQATT and CDR2 SNEGSKA (reference sequence). The CDR3 runs 13 residues. The DNA of the CDR3 is TGCAGTGCTAGGGCCGAAGCGCACGAGACCCAGTACTTC. Translated, it gives CSARAEAHETQYF.